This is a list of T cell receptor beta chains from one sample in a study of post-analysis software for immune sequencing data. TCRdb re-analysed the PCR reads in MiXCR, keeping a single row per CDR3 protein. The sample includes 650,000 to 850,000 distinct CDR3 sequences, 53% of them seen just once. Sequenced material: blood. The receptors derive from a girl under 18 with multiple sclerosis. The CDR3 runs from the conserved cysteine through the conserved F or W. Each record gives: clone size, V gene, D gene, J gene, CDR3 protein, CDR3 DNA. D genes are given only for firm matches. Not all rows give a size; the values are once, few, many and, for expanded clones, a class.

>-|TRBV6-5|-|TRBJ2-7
CASRHGYYEQYF
TGTGCCAGCCGACATGGCTACTACGAGCAGTACTTC
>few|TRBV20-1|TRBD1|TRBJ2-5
CSARDSGGAGETQYF
TGCAGTGCTAGAGATTCAGGGGGCGCCGGGGAGACCCAGTACTTC
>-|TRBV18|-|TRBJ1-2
CASSPNTGNYGYTF
TGTGCCAGCTCACCTAACACAGGAAACTATGGCTACACCTTC
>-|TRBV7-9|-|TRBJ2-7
CASSLVMGTSYEQYF
TGTGCCAGCAGCTTAGTTATGGGGACCTCCTACGAGCAGTACTTC
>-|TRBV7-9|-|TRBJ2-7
CASSLDTTSYEQYF
TGTGCCAGCAGCCTGGACACGACCTCCTACGAGCAGTACTTC
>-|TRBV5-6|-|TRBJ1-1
CASRGWGRVLNTEAFF
TGTGCCAGCCGCGGTTGGGGGCGCGTACTGAACACTGAAGCTTTCTTT
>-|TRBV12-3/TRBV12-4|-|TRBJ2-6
CASSFRDTGISGANVLTF
TGTGCCAGCAGTTTCCGGGATACAGGGATCTCTGGGGCCAACGTCCTGACTTTC
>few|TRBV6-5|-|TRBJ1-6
CASSPITGQFGSPLHF
TGTGCCAGCAGCCCTATTACAGGGCAGTTCGGGTCACCCCTCCACTTT
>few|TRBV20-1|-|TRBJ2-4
CSASPVGGGKNIQYF
TGCAGTGCTAGTCCTGTGGGGGGTGGCAAAAACATTCAGTACTTC
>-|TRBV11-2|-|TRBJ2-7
CASSFDSPSYEQYF
TGTGCCAGCAGCTTTGACAGTCCCTCCTACGAGCAGTACTTC
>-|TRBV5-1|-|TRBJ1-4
CASSSNSQHEKLFF
TGCGCCAGCAGCTCTAACAGCCAACATGAAAAACTGTTTTTT
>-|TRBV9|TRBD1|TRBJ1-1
CASSVAPWDRGDTEAFF
TGTGCCAGCAGCGTAGCTCCCTGGGACAGGGGAGACACTGAAGCTTTCTTT
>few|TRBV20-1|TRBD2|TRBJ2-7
CSARDGRGASYEQYF
TGCAGTGCTAGAGATGGGAGGGGCGCCTCCTACGAGCAGTACTTC
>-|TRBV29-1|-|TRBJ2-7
CSVEVPGMGEQYF
TGCAGCGTTGAAGTCCCGGGGATGGGCGAGCAGTACTTC
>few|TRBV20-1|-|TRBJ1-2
CSARGGLQGMAGDGYTF
TGCAGTGCTAGAGGGGGGCTGCAGGGGATGGCGGGAGATGGCTACACCTTC